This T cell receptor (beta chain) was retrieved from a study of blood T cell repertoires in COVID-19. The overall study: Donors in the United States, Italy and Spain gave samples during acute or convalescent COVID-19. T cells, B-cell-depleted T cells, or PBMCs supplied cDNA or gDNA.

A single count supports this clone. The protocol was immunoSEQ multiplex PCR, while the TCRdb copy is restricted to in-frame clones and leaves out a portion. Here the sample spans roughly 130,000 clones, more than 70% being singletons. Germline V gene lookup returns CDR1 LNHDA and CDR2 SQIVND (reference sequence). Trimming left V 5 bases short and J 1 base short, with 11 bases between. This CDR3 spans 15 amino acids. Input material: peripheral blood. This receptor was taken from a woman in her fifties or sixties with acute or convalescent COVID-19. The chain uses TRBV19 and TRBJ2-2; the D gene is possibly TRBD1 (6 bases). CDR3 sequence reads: CASSRTALNTGELFF. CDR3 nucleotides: TGTGCCAGTAGTCGGACAGCCCTGAACACCGGGGAGCTGTTTTTT.